The clone carrying this TCR beta chain appeared once. Its antigen is currently unknown. The treatment was: roughly 11-day PBMC culture with coronavirus spike peptide pools or control peptides (ViraFEST assay). Peptide pool stimulation in ViraFEST expanded antigen-specific T cells, whose TCRs were then sequenced. Positive SARS-CoV-2 PCR tests in convalescent patients dated from March to December 2020, pre-Alpha, Beta and Delta. The Oncomine TCR Beta short-read assay sequenced DNA from cultured CD4+ T cells. Genomic DNA from cultured CD4+ T cells was extracted. Using its own MiXCR run on the PCR reads, TCRdb lists one record per CDR3 protein. The profile shows roughly 10,000 distinct CDR3 sequences, roughly 58% of them singletons. This entry comes from a study of vaccination and CD4 T cells after COVID-19. Overall study context: A median of approximately 72 days (range 14 to 241) separated dose two from the taking of post-vaccine samples.

The V end lost 3 bases, the J end lost 5 bases, and 8 bases lay between the germline ends. Per germline, CDR1 LNHDA and CDR2 SQIVND (reference sequence). This CDR3 region has 13 residues. This rearrangement joins TRBV19 to TRBJ2-1; D remains unclear. The source of this sequence is a human donor who had recovered from COVID-19. Sequencing used CD4+ T cells from blood, cultured in vitro. CDR3 coding DNA: TGTGCCAGTAGTATGTGGTATGACAATGAGCAGTTCTTC. Its protein is CASSMWYDNEQFF.